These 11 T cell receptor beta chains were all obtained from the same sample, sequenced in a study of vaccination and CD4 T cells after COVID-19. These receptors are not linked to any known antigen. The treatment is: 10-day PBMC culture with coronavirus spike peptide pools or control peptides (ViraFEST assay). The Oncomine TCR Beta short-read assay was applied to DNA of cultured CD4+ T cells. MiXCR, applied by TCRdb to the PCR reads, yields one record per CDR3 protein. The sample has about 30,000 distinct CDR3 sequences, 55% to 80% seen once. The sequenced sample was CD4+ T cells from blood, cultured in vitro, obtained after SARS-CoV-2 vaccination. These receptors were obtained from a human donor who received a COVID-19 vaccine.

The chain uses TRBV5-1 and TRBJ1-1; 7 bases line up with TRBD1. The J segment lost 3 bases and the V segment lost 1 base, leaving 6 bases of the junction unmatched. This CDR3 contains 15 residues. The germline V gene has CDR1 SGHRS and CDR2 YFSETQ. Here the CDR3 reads CASSLIKGAYTEAFF. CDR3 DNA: TGCGCCAGCAGCTTGATCAAGGGGGCGTACACTGAAGCTTTCTTT.

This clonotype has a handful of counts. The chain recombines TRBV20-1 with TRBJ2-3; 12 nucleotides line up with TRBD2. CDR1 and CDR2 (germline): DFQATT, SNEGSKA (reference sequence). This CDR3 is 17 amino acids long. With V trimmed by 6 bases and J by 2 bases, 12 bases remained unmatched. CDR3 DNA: TGCAGTGCGCAGACTAGCGGGGGAGGGGGCCCCACAGATACGCAGTATTTT. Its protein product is CSAQTSGGGGPTDTQYF.

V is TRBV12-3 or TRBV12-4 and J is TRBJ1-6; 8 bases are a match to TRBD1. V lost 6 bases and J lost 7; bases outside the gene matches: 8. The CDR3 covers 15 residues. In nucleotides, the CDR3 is TGTGCCAGCAGCTATAACAGGGGGATCAATTCACCCCTCCACTTT. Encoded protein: CASSYNRGINSPLHF.

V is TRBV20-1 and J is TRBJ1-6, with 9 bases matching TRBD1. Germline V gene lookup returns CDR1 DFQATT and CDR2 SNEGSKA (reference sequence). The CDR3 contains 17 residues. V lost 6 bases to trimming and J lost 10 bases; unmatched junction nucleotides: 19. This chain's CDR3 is CSALTDMDRGPRSPLHF. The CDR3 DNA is TGCAGTGCCCTGACTGATATGGACAGGGGCCCTAGATCACCCCTCCACTTT.

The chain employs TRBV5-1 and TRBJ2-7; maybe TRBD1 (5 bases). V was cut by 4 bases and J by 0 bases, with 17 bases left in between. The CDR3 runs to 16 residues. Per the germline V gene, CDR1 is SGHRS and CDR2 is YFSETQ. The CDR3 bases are TGCGCCAGCAGCCCTTCCAGGGATACGACCTCCTACGAGCAGTACTTC. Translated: CASSPSRDTTSYEQYF. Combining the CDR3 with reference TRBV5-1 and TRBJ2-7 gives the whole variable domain KAGVTQTPRYLIKTRGQQVTLSCSPISGHRSVSWYQQTPGQGLQFLFEYFSETQRNKGNFPGRFSGRQFSNSRSEMNVSTLELGDSALYLCASSPSRDTTSYEQYFGPGTRLTVT.

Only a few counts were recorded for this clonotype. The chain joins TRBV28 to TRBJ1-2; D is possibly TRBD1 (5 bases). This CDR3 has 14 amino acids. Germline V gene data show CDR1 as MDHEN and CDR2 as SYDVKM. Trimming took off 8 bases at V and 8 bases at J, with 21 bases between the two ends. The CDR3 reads CASVHPRAGLGYTF. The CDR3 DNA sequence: TGTGCCAGCGTCCATCCTCGGGCAGGGCTAGGCTACACCTTC.

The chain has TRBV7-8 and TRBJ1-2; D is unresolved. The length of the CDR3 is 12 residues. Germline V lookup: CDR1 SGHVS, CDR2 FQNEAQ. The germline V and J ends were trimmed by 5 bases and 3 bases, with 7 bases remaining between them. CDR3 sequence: CASSKVDYGYTF. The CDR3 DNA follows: TGTGCCAGCAGCAAAGTAGACTATGGCTACACCTTC.

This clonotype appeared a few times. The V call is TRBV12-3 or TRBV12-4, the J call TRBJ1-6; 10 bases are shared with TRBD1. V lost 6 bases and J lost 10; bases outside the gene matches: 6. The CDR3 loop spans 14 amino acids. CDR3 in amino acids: CASSRDRGHSPLHF. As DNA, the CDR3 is TGTGCCAGCAGCCGTGACAGGGGGCACTCACCCCTCCACTTT.

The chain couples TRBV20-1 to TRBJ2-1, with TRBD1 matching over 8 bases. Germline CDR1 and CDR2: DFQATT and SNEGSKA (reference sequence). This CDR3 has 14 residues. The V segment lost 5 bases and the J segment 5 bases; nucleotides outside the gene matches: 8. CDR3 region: CSAGYGTGDNEQFF. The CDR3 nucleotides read TGCAGTGCTGGTTACGGGACAGGAGACAATGAGCAGTTCTTC.

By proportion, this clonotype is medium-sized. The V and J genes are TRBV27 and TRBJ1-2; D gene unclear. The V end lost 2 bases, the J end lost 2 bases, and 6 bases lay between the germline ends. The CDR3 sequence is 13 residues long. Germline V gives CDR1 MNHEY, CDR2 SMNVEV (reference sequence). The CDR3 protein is CASSLNSNYGYTF. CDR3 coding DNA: TGTGCCAGCAGTTTAAACAGCAACTATGGCTACACCTTC.

CDR3 sequence: CASHVGSAAEAFF. For the CDR3, the DNA is TGTGCCAGCCACGTGGGCTCGGCGGCTGAAGCTTTCTTT. The chain uses TRBV19 and TRBJ1-1, with D uncertain. Looked up from germline, CDR1 is LNHDA and CDR2 is SQIVND (reference sequence). Deletions cut 9 bases from V and 6 bases from J, with 17 bases between. This CDR3 has 13 amino acids.